These T cell receptor beta chains were read from a single sample in a study of OX40 agonist ivuxolimab in advanced cancers. TCRdb's table, derived via immunoSEQ multiplex PCR, lists solely in-frame clones and lacks some. The profile shows fewer than 45,000 clones, roughly four fifths of them singletons. Sequencing used CD4+ or CD8+ T cells sorted from blood, obtained in a trial of the OX40 agonist ivuxolimab. All receptors derive from an adult with an advanced solid tumor such as melanoma, head and neck, liver or kidney cancer. CDR3s include the opening cysteine and the closing phenylalanine or tryptophan. The D gene is left open where the match is weak. Some rows have no size entry. The others give once, few or many, or a class for an expanded clone.

j_gene: TRBJ1-6
abundance: NA
v_gene: TRBV5-1
d_gene: NA
CDR3aa: CASRSESNSPLHF
CDR3nt: TGCGCCAGCAGGAGTGAGAGTAATTCACCCCTCCACTTT

j_gene: TRBJ2-5
abundance: NA
v_gene: TRBV2
d_gene: TRBD2
CDR3aa: CASSVGTSGTRPAAQYF
CDR3nt: TGTGCCAGCAGTGTCGGGACTAGCGGGACCCGGCCCGCGGCCCAGTACTTC

j_gene: TRBJ2-3
abundance: NA
v_gene: TRBV9
d_gene: TRBD2
CDR3aa: CASSLRTSGGPADTQYF
CDR3nt: TGTGCCAGCAGCCTCCGGACTAGCGGAGGCCCCGCAGATACGCAGTATTTT

j_gene: TRBJ2-5
abundance: once
v_gene: TRBV4-2
d_gene: TRBD1
CDR3aa: CASSQATGGETQYF
CDR3nt: TGTGCCAGCAGCCAAGCGACAGGGGGCGAGACCCAGTACTTC

j_gene: TRBJ2-1
abundance: NA
v_gene: TRBV4-1
d_gene: TRBD2
CDR3aa: CASSQDRSTSGRLLYNEQFF
CDR3nt: TGCGCCAGCAGCCAAGATAGGTCGACTAGCGGGAGGTTGTTGTACAATGAGCAGTTCTTC

j_gene: TRBJ2-7
abundance: NA
v_gene: TRBV6-1
d_gene: NA
CDR3aa: CASSETPGLNYEQYF
CDR3nt: TGTGCCAGCAGTGAAACGCCGGGCCTTAACTACGAGCAGTACTTC

j_gene: TRBJ2-5
abundance: NA
v_gene: TRBV25-1
d_gene: TRBD2
CDR3aa: CASLSAGGGETQYF
CDR3nt: TGTGCCAGCTTATCAGCGGGAGGTGGAGAGACCCAGTACTTC

j_gene: TRBJ1-5
abundance: NA
v_gene: TRBV28
d_gene: NA
CDR3aa: CASSTPTGGNQPQHF
CDR3nt: TGTGCCAGCAGTACCCCGACTGGGGGCAATCAGCCCCAGCATTTT

j_gene: TRBJ1-5
abundance: NA
v_gene: TRBV11-2
d_gene: NA
CDR3aa: CASSLFGGVDQPQHF
CDR3nt: TGTGCCAGCAGCTTATTTGGGGGGGTCGATCAGCCCCAGCATTTT

j_gene: TRBJ1-5
abundance: NA
v_gene: TRBV6-1
d_gene: TRBD1
CDR3aa: CASSRTGYQPQHF
CDR3nt: TGTGCCAGCAGCCGGACAGGGTATCAGCCCCAGCATTTT

j_gene: TRBJ2-5
abundance: NA
v_gene: TRBV5-4
d_gene: NA
CDR3aa: CASSLDGGRQETQYF
CDR3nt: TGTGCCAGCAGCCTCGATGGGGGCCGGCAAGAGACCCAGTACTTC

j_gene: TRBJ1-4
abundance: once
v_gene: TRBV28
d_gene: NA
CDR3aa: CASSLRGAGVGSQEKLFF
CDR3nt: TGTGCCAGCAGTTTACGGGGCGCGGGTGTCGGGTCTCAAGAAAAACTGTTTTTT

j_gene: TRBJ1-5
abundance: few
v_gene: TRBV21-1
d_gene: NA
CDR3aa: CASNEQGPQQPQHF
CDR3nt: TGTGCCAGCAATGAACAGGGGCCTCAACAGCCCCAGCATTTT

j_gene: TRBJ1-4
abundance: NA
v_gene: TRBV27
d_gene: NA
CDR3aa: CASRLGFQTGGTNEKLFF
CDR3nt: TGTGCCAGCAGGCTGGGGTTTCAGACAGGTGGCACTAATGAAAAACTGTTTTTT

j_gene: TRBJ2-3
abundance: NA
v_gene: TRBV7-8
d_gene: NA
CDR3aa: CASSLGDFYTDTQYF
CDR3nt: TGTGCCAGCAGTCTAGGGGACTTCTACACAGATACGCAGTATTTT

j_gene: TRBJ2-7
abundance: NA
v_gene: TRBV28
d_gene: NA
CDR3aa: CAGRGSGTYEQYF
CDR3nt: TGTGCCGGTAGAGGGAGCGGTACCTACGAGCAGTACTTC

j_gene: TRBJ2-7
abundance: NA
v_gene: TRBV4-1
d_gene: NA
CDR3aa: CASSREAMSYDEQYF
CDR3nt: TGCGCCAGCAGCCGGGAAGCGATGTCGTATGACGAGCAGTACTTC

j_gene: TRBJ2-1
abundance: NA
v_gene: TRBV18
d_gene: NA
CDR3aa: CASSTPLRDNEQFF
CDR3nt: TGTGCCAGCTCAACCCCGTTGCGGGACAATGAGCAGTTCTTC

j_gene: TRBJ1-1
abundance: NA
v_gene: TRBV6-5
d_gene: NA
CDR3aa: CASSPAGGAEAFF
CDR3nt: TGTGCCAGCAGTCCCGCAGGAGGGGCAGAAGCTTTCTTT

j_gene: TRBJ1-1
abundance: few
v_gene: TRBV9
d_gene: NA
CDR3aa: CASSVARQNTEAFF
CDR3nt: TGTGCCAGCAGCGTAGCTCGGCAGAACACTGAAGCTTTCTTT

j_gene: TRBJ2-7
abundance: NA
v_gene: TRBV7-2
d_gene: NA
CDR3aa: CASSLGLKSYEQYF
CDR3nt: TGTGCCAGCAGTTTAGGGTTGAAATCCTACGAGCAGTACTTC

j_gene: TRBJ1-6
abundance: few
v_gene: TRBV6-5
d_gene: NA
CDR3aa: CASSRTNSPLHF
CDR3nt: TGTGCCAGCAGCCGCACGAATTCACCCCTCCACTTT

j_gene: TRBJ2-5
abundance: NA
v_gene: TRBV7-8
d_gene: TRBD2
CDR3aa: CASSLGRDYAETQYF
CDR3nt: TGTGCCAGCAGCTTAGGCCGGGACTACGCAGAGACCCAGTACTTC

j_gene: TRBJ1-1
abundance: NA
v_gene: TRBV5-6
d_gene: NA
CDR3aa: CASRFTGNTEAFF
CDR3nt: TGTGCCAGCAGGTTTACAGGGAACACTGAAGCTTTCTTT

j_gene: TRBJ2-7
abundance: NA
v_gene: TRBV18
d_gene: TRBD1
CDR3aa: CASSSDRGSYEQYF
CDR3nt: TGTGCCAGCTCCTCGGACAGGGGGTCCTACGAGCAGTACTTC